Each of the 29 T cell receptor beta chains below was sequenced from the same sample in a study of blood T cell repertoires in COVID-19. Profiling relied on immunoSEQ multiplex PCR, and the TCRdb table lists in-frame clones only, not all of them. The sample contains approximately 270,000 clones, about 90% of which appear only once. The sample comprised peripheral blood. Every receptor here comes from an older man with acute or convalescent COVID-19.

The chain links TRBV7-2 to TRBJ1-5; D possibly corresponds to TRBD1 (6 bases). This CDR3 has 15 residues. In germline, CDR1 is SGHTA, CDR2 FQGNSA. V shed 5 bases and J shed 3 bases, with 14 bases lying between them. The CDR3 DNA reads TGTGCCAGCAGCCCGCAGGGACACGTCAATCAGCCCCAGCATTTT. As protein: CASSPQGHVNQPQHF.

CDR3 coding DNA: TGTGCCAGCAGAAATGGACTAGCGGGCGTCAATGAGCAGTTCTTC. Protein product: CASRNGLAGVNEQFF. The V and J genes are TRBV14 and TRBJ2-1, with 11 bases that match TRBD2. CDR1 and CDR2 (germline): SGHDN, FVKESK. J was trimmed by 6 bases and V by 6 bases; bases with no gene match: 7. This CDR3 has 15 residues.

The J gene is TRBJ1-5, the V gene TRBV6-2 or TRBV6-3; D gene unclear. Germline assignment: CDR1 MNHEY and CDR2 SVGEGT. Deletions cut 6 bases from V and 0 bases from J, with 9 bases between. This CDR3 is 14 amino acids long. In DNA, the CDR3 is TGTGCCAGCAGCAGACTGAATAGCAATCAGCCCCAGCATTTT. It is translated as CASSRLNSNQPQHF.

For the CDR3, the DNA is TGTGCCAGCAGCCCCAGATCTCCGTCCACTGAAGCTTTCTTT. Its protein product is CASSPRSPSTEAFF. V gene TRBV5-6 combines with J gene TRBJ1-1; D not resolved. The CDR3 consists of 14 residues. V was clipped by 4 bases and J by 4 bases, with 14 bases between them. CDR1 and CDR2 from the germline V gene are SGHDT and YYEEEE.

This CDR3 is CASSIGLDRGGSNQPQHF. The CDR3 DNA sequence: TGTGCCAGTAGTATAGGATTGGACAGGGGAGGAAGCAATCAGCCCCAGCATTTT. V is TRBV19 and J is TRBJ1-5; 9 bases map to TRBD1. Germline CDR1 is LNHDA and CDR2 is SQIVND (reference sequence). Trimming removed 1 base from V and 1 base from J; junction bases left unmatched: 8. This CDR3 is built from 18 residues. The full variable domain, in which reference TRBV19 and TRBJ1-5 provide the parts outside the CDR3, is DGGITQSPKYLFRKEGQNVTLSCEQNLNHDAMYWYRQDPGQGLRLIYYSQIVNDFQKGDIAEGYSVSREKKESFPLTVTSAQKNPTAFYLCASSIGLDRGGSNQPQHFGDGTRLSIL.

The chain combines TRBV7-3 with TRBJ2-1; TRBD2 matches at 8 bases. After removal of 6 bases from V and 6 bases from J, the junction contained 10 bases not matched to a gene. This CDR3 is 15 amino acids long. From germline, CDR1 is SGHTA and CDR2 FQGTGA. In DNA, the CDR3 is TGTGCCAGCAGTCTTAGCGGGGCCTCAACCAATGAGCAGTTCTTC. It yields the protein CASSLSGASTNEQFF.

This clone was seen only once. This sequence joins TRBV18 and TRBJ1-3; D is uncertain. V was pared by 11 bases and J by 4 bases, with 18 bases between. Germline-derived CDR1 and CDR2 are KGHSH and LQKENI. The CDR3 runs 14 residues. CDR3 sequence: CAGSEAVAGNTIYF. CDR3 DNA sequence: TGTGCCGGATCGGAGGCAGTAGCAGGAAACACCATATATTTT. The full variable domain, its missing parts supplied by reference TRBV18 and TRBJ1-3, is NAGVMQNPRHLVRRRGQEARLRCSPMKGHSHVYWYRQLPEEGLKFMVYLQKENIIDESGMPKERFSAEFPKEGPSILRIQQVVRGDSAAYFCAGSEAVAGNTIYFGEGSWLTVV.

This clone was seen only once. V and J are TRBV19 and TRBJ1-2; maybe TRBD1 (6 bases). There are 14 residues in the CDR3. Trimming stripped 4 bases from V and 3 bases from J, with 12 bases between. CDR1 and CDR2 from the germline V gene are LNHDA and SQIVND (reference sequence). This CDR3 reads CASSTDRSYYGYTF. DNA for the CDR3: TGTGCCAGTAGTACCGACAGGTCCTACTATGGCTACACCTTC.

J is TRBJ1-3 and V is TRBV9; D is ambiguous. The CDR3 runs to 15 residues. The V end lost 0 bases, the J end lost 2 bases, and 9 bases lay between the germline ends. Germline assignment: CDR1 SGDLS and CDR2 YYNGEE. The CDR3 bases are TGTGCCAGCAGCGTAGGGCAGTTCGCTGGAAACACCATATATTTT. Encoded protein: CASSVGQFAGNTIYF.

The V and J genes are TRBV19 and TRBJ1-6; D gene uncertain. Germline V gives CDR1 LNHDA, CDR2 SQIVND (reference sequence). Trimming stripped 8 bases from V and 3 bases from J, with 11 bases between. The CDR3 is made up of 14 amino acids. The CDR3 region has the DNA TGTGCCAGTTCGACGGACTTCTATAATTCACCCCTCCACTTT. This sequence encodes CASSTDFYNSPLHF.

This clone was seen once. The V and J genes are TRBV6-5 and TRBJ1-3; the D gene is possibly TRBD1 (6 bases). With 8 bases removed from V and 0 bases from J, the gap between germline ends came to 11 bases. The CDR3 sequence is 14 residues long. CDR1 MNHEY and CDR2 SVGAGI come from the germline V gene. The CDR3 DNA is TGTGCCAGCGACCGGGACACCTCTGGAAACACCATATATTTT. It codes for CASDRDTSGNTIYF.

This clone was picked up one time. The chain combines TRBV29-1 with TRBJ1-2; D is unresolved. The CDR3 totals 10 residues. V dropped 4 bases and J dropped 6 bases, with 6 bases sitting between them. The V gene's germline CDR1 is SQVTM and CDR2 ANQGSEA. DNA of the CDR3: TGCAGCGTTGCACAGAATGGCTACACCTTC. Encoded protein: CSVAQNGYTF.

The chain combines TRBV7-2 with TRBJ2-1; a weak D match, TRBD1 (6 bases). This CDR3 comprises 15 residues. V gave up 1 base and J gave up 3 bases, with 10 bases separating them. The germline CDR1 and CDR2 sequences are SGHTA and FQGNSA. The CDR3 loop is CASSLDGRGYNEQFF. DNA for the CDR3: TGTGCCAGCAGCTTAGATGGCAGGGGCTACAATGAGCAGTTCTTC.

This clone was picked up one time. This chain connects TRBV9 to TRBJ1-3, with a possible D match to TRBD1 (5 bases). This CDR3 spans 15 amino acids. Germline V gene sequence: CDR1 SGDLS, CDR2 YYNGEE. The V end was cut by 2 bases, the J end by 0 bases, with 9 bases between. The CDR3 DNA reads as TGTGCCAGCAGCGTTTGGGGCAACTCTGGAAACACCATATATTTT. Amino acids: CASSVWGNSGNTIYF.

This clone was observed a few times. The chain is built from TRBV7-2 and TRBJ1-5; D is unclear. This CDR3 region has 14 residues. Trimming removed 2 bases from V and 0 bases from J, with 5 bases in between. Germline assignment: CDR1 SGHTA and CDR2 FQGNSA. CDR3 protein: CASSLSSSNQPQHF. CDR3 sequence (DNA): TGTGCCAGCAGCTTATCCTCTAGCAATCAGCCCCAGCATTTT.

The V gene is TRBV4-2, the J gene TRBJ1-6; no reliable D call. The CDR3 has 17 amino acids. Trimming stripped 4 bases from V and 0 bases from J, with 13 bases between. Per the germline V gene, CDR1 is LGHNA and CDR2 is YNFKEQ. The CDR3 DNA follows: TGTGCCAGCAGCCCCCTCGAGGGAAGCTCCTATAATTCACCCCTCCACTTT. Encoded protein: CASSPLEGSSYNSPLHF.

V and J are TRBV28 and TRBJ2-7; 12 nucleotides line up with TRBD2. The CDR3 runs 14 residues. Germline CDR1 and CDR2: MDHEN and SYDVKM. V was clipped by 8 bases and J by 6 bases; unmatched bases: 8. Here the CDR3 DNA reads TGTGCCAGCGGGGTTGGACTAGCGGGAACCGAGCAGTACTTC. Amino acid sequence: CASGVGLAGTEQYF.

This clone was counted a single time. This rearrangement joins TRBV5-6 to TRBJ1-1, with 8 bases identical to TRBD1. Germline CDR1 reads SGHDT; CDR2 reads YYEEEE. The J segment lost 10 bases and the V segment lost 0 bases, leaving 2 bases of the junction unmatched. CDR3 length: 12 residues. The CDR3 here is CASSLGTGGAFF. The CDR3 DNA reads as TGTGCCAGCAGCTTGGGAACAGGGGGAGCTTTCTTT.

This chain joins TRBV27 and TRBJ2-7, with 12 bases identical to TRBD2. This CDR3 comprises 16 residues. The germline CDR1 and CDR2 sequences are MNHEY and SMNVEV (reference sequence). The V and J ends lost 4 bases and 5 bases, in that order; junction bases with no gene match: 9. This chain's CDR3 is CASSSRLAGVFHEQYF. DNA of the CDR3: TGTGCCAGCAGTTCGCGACTAGCGGGAGTATTCCACGAGCAGTACTTC.

The chain joins TRBV7-9 to TRBJ1-1; 7 bases map to TRBD1. Trimming at V came to 3 bases and at J to 0 bases, leaving 10 bases not matched to a gene. CDR3 length: 17 amino acids. Germline values: CDR1 SEHNR, CDR2 FQNEAQ (reference sequence). The CDR3 nucleotides are TGTGCCAGCAGCTTTTCGCGACAGGGCAATGTGAACACTGAAGCTTTCTTT. Translated: CASSFSRQGNVNTEAFF.

This clone was seen many times. This chain joins TRBV4-2 and TRBJ1-2; D might be TRBD1 (5 bases). The CDR3 has 14 residues. V shed 4 bases and J shed 4 bases, with 13 bases lying between them. Germline V lookup: CDR1 LGHNA, CDR2 YNFKEQ. The CDR3 spells CASSPQGGTYGYTF. The CDR3 DNA reads as TGTGCCAGCAGCCCCCAGGGAGGAACCTATGGCTACACCTTC.

CDR3 sequence (DNA): TGTGCCAGCAGCGGGACTTCTAACTATGGCTACACCTTC. Translated: CASSGTSNYGYTF. The chain is built from TRBV12-3 or TRBV12-4 and TRBJ1-2; TRBD1 is a possible D gene (5 bases). This CDR3 has 13 residues. The ends were cut back, 6 bases at V and 0 bases at J, with 8 bases in the middle.

The CDR3 is CASSLGSADYGYTF. Here the CDR3 DNA reads TGCGCCAGCAGCTTGGGCAGCGCAGACTATGGCTACACCTTC. The chain employs TRBV5-1 and TRBJ1-2; D is ambiguous. The germline CDR1 and CDR2 sequences are SGHRS and YFSETQ. V was trimmed by 0 bases and J by 3 bases, leaving 9 bases between them. The length of the CDR3 is 14 residues.

Here the CDR3 reads CASSWGLAEETQYF. The CDR3 DNA follows: TGTGCCAGCAGCTGGGGACTAGCGGAAGAGACCCAGTACTTC. The chain employs TRBV7-9 and TRBJ2-5, with 11 nucleotides matching TRBD2. The CDR3 covers 14 residues. Per germline, CDR1 SEHNR and CDR2 FQNEAQ (reference sequence). Trimming removed 4 bases from V and 3 bases from J; junction bases left unmatched: 1.

A single count supports this clone. The genes are TRBV6-5 and TRBJ1-2, with D possibly matching TRBD1 (6 bases). CDR1 MNHEY and CDR2 SVGAGI come from the germline V gene. This CDR3 is 13 amino acids long. Trimming removed 6 bases from V and 6 bases from J, with 14 bases in between. CDR3 nucleotides: TGTGCCAGCAGCAACGGGGGGGCTCATGGCTACACCTTC. Protein product: CASSNGGAHGYTF.

The chain has TRBV7-9 and TRBJ2-7; D may be TRBD1 (6 bases). The V gene lost 5 bases and the J gene lost 4 bases, with 15 bases spanning the gap. The CDR3 spans 14 residues. Germline loops: CDR1 SEHNR, CDR2 FQNEAQ (reference sequence). CDR3: CASSPGHAGYEQYF. The CDR3 coding sequence is TGTGCCAGCAGCCCGGGACACGCTGGGTACGAGCAGTACTTC.

This chain uses TRBV10-3 with TRBJ2-5; D is perhaps TRBD1 (7 bases). Trimming removed 5 bases at V and 2 bases at J, with 15 bases between. Per the germline V gene, CDR1 is ENHRY and CDR2 is SYGVKD. CDR3 size: 15 residues. The CDR3 loop is CAISTSGGSQETQYF. CDR3 sequence (DNA): TGTGCCATCAGTACTTCAGGGGGGAGTCAAGAGACCCAGTACTTC.

The chain uses TRBV5-8 and TRBJ1-5; unclear D gene. V lost 0 bases to trimming and J lost 4 bases, with 5 bases between them. This CDR3 has 13 amino acids. Germline V gene data show CDR1 as SGHTS and CDR2 as YDEGEE. The CDR3 DNA follows: TGTGCCAGCAGCTTGGCCCATAATCAGCCCCAGCATTTT. Protein: CASSLAHNQPQHF.

V usage is TRBV5-5 and J usage is TRBJ2-2; D might be TRBD1 (5 bases). The length of the CDR3 is 16 residues. Between the trimmed V and J ends, which lost 2 bases and 7 bases, there was a span of 18 bases. Germline CDR1 reads SGHKS; CDR2 reads YYEKEE (reference sequence). CDR3 residues: CASSFENRVGLGELFF. The CDR3 coding sequence is TGTGCCAGCAGCTTTGAGAATCGGGTGGGGCTCGGGGAGCTGTTTTTT.